The rows below give T cell receptor beta chains drawn from one sample of a study of T cells in Graves' hyperthyroidism and ophthalmopathy. TCRdb itself ran the multiplex PCR reads through MiXCR, one entry per CDR3 protein. The sample includes hundreds of thousands of distinct CDR3 sequences, under 20% of them seen just once. Sequencing used blood. These receptors were obtained from a woman aged 25-40 years with Graves' hyperthyroidism. Both conserved end residues are part of each CDR3. Fields, in order: J gene, V gene, clone size, D gene, CDR3 DNA, CDR3 protein. A D gene is named only where the DNA matches it firmly. Where a row states a size, it is once, few, many or the class of an expanded clone; other rows omit it.

TRBJ2-5	TRBV4-1	many	-	TGCGCCAGCAGCCAAGATCCAAATAGCGGCAAAGAGACCCAGTACTTC	CASSQDPNSGKETQYF
TRBJ1-2	TRBV6-1	once	-	TGTGCCGGCCGGGGTTCCTATGGCTACACCTTC	CAGRGSYGYTF
TRBJ2-4	TRBV5-1	few	-	TGCGCCAGCAGCCCTACCGGGACGAGTTTTGGGAACATTCAGTACTTC	CASSPTGTSFGNIQYF
TRBJ2-1	TRBV7-3	few	-	TGTGCCAGCATCTTAAGGGAGAATGAGCAGTTCTTC	CASILRENEQFF
TRBJ2-1	TRBV9	few	TRBD2	TGTGCCAGCAGCGTAGGGAGTAGCGGGGACAATGAGCAGTTCTTC	CASSVGSSGDNEQFF
TRBJ2-5	TRBV20-1	many	-	TGCAGTGCTAGAGCGGGTGGAGAGACCCAGTACTTC	CSARAGGETQYF
TRBJ1-1	TRBV29-1	few	TRBD1	TGCAGCGTTGAAGGGGGGACAGGGAATGTTAGAACTGAAGCTTTCTTT	CSVEGGTGNVRTEAFF
TRBJ1-4	TRBV20-1	few	TRBD1	TGCAGTGCTTGGACAGGGGAAAATGAAAAACTGTTTTTT	CSAWTGENEKLFF
TRBJ2-3	TRBV24-1	-	-	TGTGCCACCAGCCCTTTTGAGGCACCCCGCACAGATACGCAGTATTTT	CATSPFEAPRTDTQYF
TRBJ2-7	TRBV5-1	-	-	TGCGCCAGCAGCTTGGGGCGCCAGGAGCAGTACTTC	CASSLGRQEQYF
TRBJ2-3	TRBV24-1	few	-	TGTGCCACCAGTGATCCTGATTTCACAGATACGCAGTATTTT	CATSDPDFTDTQYF
TRBJ2-1	TRBV20-1	many	-	TGCAGTGCTAGGAGTTGGCGATCCTACAATGAGCAGTTCTTC	CSARSWRSYNEQFF
TRBJ1-1	TRBV14	few	-	TGTGCCAGCAGCCAAGAGAGGTCTATTGCTCCTAACACTGAAGCTTTCTTT	CASSQERSIAPNTEAFF
TRBJ2-1	TRBV18	many	-	TGTGCCAGCTCCCTGACAGGGAGGGATGAGCAGTTCTTC	CASSLTGRDEQFF
TRBJ1-5	TRBV15	many	TRBD1	TGTGCCACCAGCACTCAGACAGGGGATCAGCCCCAGCATTTT	CATSTQTGDQPQHF
TRBJ1-2	TRBV28	few	TRBD1	TGTGCCAGCAGTCCGCAGGGGGAGGACTATGGCTACACCTTC	CASSPQGEDYGYTF
TRBJ2-1	TRBV11-2	-	TRBD1	TGTGCCAGCAGCTTAGATACAACAGGGGAATACAATGAGCAGTTCTTC	CASSLDTTGEYNEQFF
TRBJ2-2	TRBV7-3	many	TRBD2	TGTGCCAGCAGCTCCCCGACTAGCGGGAACACCGGGGAGCTGTTTTTT	CASSSPTSGNTGELFF
TRBJ1-2	TRBV18	few	TRBD1	TGTGCCAGCTCCCCCCCGACAGGGGACTATGGCTACACCTTC	CASSPPTGDYGYTF
TRBJ2-1	TRBV28	many	-	TGTGCCAGCAGTTTATGGACTAGGTACCTCTCCTACAATGAGCAGTTCTTC	CASSLWTRYLSYNEQFF
TRBJ1-5	TRBV19	-	-	TGTGCCAGTAATCAGGGGTATAGCAATCAGCCCCAGCATTTT	CASNQGYSNQPQHF
TRBJ2-3	TRBV24-1	few	TRBD2	TGTGCCACCAGTGATTTGCCTACGACGGGAGGGAGCACAGATACGCAGTATTTT	CATSDLPTTGGSTDTQYF
TRBJ2-5	TRBV5-1	many	-	TGCGCCAGCAGCTTGGTTCCAGATCAAGAGACCCAGTACTTC	CASSLVPDQETQYF
TRBJ2-5	TRBV5-6	few	-	TGTGCCAGCAGCTTGGGACAGGGAGGGGACCAAGAGACCCAGTACTTC	CASSLGQGGDQETQYF
TRBJ2-7	TRBV18	-	-	TGTGCCAGCTCACCAGGGGGGCGTGCCGCCTACGAGCAGTACTTC	CASSPGGRAAYEQYF
TRBJ2-1	TRBV29-1	many	TRBD2	TGCAGCGTTGACGGGGGGAGCAATGAGCAGTTCTTC	CSVDGGSNEQFF
TRBJ1-1	TRBV7-3	many	-	TGTGCCAGCAGCTTAATTTTTAAGCCGATCGAGAACACTGAAGCTTTCTTT	CASSLIFKPIENTEAFF
TRBJ2-5	TRBV6-2/TRBV6-3	many	-	TGTGCCAGCCGCGCAGTCGGTCAGTTGGAGACCCAGTACTTC	CASRAVGQLETQYF
TRBJ2-5	TRBV5-1	few	-	TGCGCCAGCAGCCTTCTAGGTGCAGGGCAAGAGACCCAGTACTTC	CASSLLGAGQETQYF
TRBJ2-5	TRBV7-2	-	-	TGTGCCAGCAGCCCACTGGGAGGTCGAGAGACCCAGTACTTC	CASSPLGGRETQYF
TRBJ2-3	TRBV20-1	-	TRBD2	TGCAGTGCTAGCGCAACTAGCGGGAGGGCCTACACAGATACGCAGTATTTT	CSASATSGRAYTDTQYF
TRBJ1-1	TRBV7-2	-	-	TGTGCCAGCAGCTACGGGATAATGAACACTGAAGCTTTCTTT	CASSYGIMNTEAFF
TRBJ1-5	TRBV19	few	TRBD1	TGTGCCAGTAGAGACAGGGGCAATCAGCCCCAGCATTTT	CASRDRGNQPQHF
TRBJ2-1	TRBV15	few	-	TGTGCCACCAGCAGAGATTTAGTCTGGAATGAGCAGTTCTTC	CATSRDLVWNEQFF
TRBJ1-5	TRBV28	many	-	TGTGCCAGCAGTTTATCGAGTGCCGGCTTTAGCAATCAGCCCCAGCATTTT	CASSLSSAGFSNQPQHF
TRBJ2-1	TRBV30	-	-	TGTGCCTGGAGTGTATCCGGGGGGCGAAGAGAGGGTGAGCAGTTCTTC	CAWSVSGGRREGEQFF
TRBJ2-7	TRBV5-8	few	TRBD1	TGTGCCAGCAGCTTGGTACAGGGGACCGAGCAGTACTTC	CASSLVQGTEQYF
TRBJ1-4	TRBV20-1	-	-	TGCAGTGCTAGAGCCCGGGGGGAGATAGAAAAACTGTTTTTT	CSARARGEIEKLFF
TRBJ1-1	TRBV12-3/TRBV12-4	many	-	TGTGCCAGCATCTCAGGCGGGGGCATATACACTGAAGCTTTCTTT	CASISGGGIYTEAFF
TRBJ1-6	TRBV18	many	-	TGTGCCAGCTCACCACAGGGTGCGGGGTATAATTCACCCCTCCACTTT	CASSPQGAGYNSPLHF
TRBJ2-5	TRBV10-2	few	TRBD2	TGCGCCAGCAGAGGACTAGCGGGAGTTGGGGAAGAGACCCAGTACTTC	CASRGLAGVGEETQYF
TRBJ2-2	TRBV9	-	TRBD2	TGTGCCAGCAGAGAAGGACTAGCGGGAGATCCCGGGGAGCTGTTTTTT	CASREGLAGDPGELFF
TRBJ2-3	TRBV6-4	-	-	TGTGCCAGCAGTGACACGGCCCATGGGGATACGCAGTATTTT	CASSDTAHGDTQYF
TRBJ2-7	TRBV7-2	many	TRBD1	TGTGCCAGCAGCCCCTGGGGGACAGCCACCTACGAGCAGTACTTC	CASSPWGTATYEQYF
TRBJ1-1	TRBV5-1	few	-	TGCGCCAGCAGCTTAATCGGTCTGGGGACAAACACTGAAGCTTTCTTT	CASSLIGLGTNTEAFF
TRBJ2-7	TRBV5-5	-	TRBD2	TGTGCCAGCAGCTTGGCCCCCCTAGCGGGAGGGTACGAGCAGTACTTC	CASSLAPLAGGYEQYF
TRBJ2-2	TRBV24-1	-	-	TGTGCCACCAGTGATCTTCCGCTCGGCGCAACGGGCACCGGGGAGCTGTTTTTT	CATSDLPLGATGTGELFF
TRBJ2-1	TRBV30	few	TRBD2	TGTGCCTGGAGTACTCAGCGGGGTGCCCCTAGATACAATGAGCAGTTCTTC	CAWSTQRGAPRYNEQFF
TRBJ1-1	TRBV11-3	many	-	TGTGCCAGCAGCTTAGGGGCCGCCACTGAAGCTTTCTTT	CASSLGAATEAFF
TRBJ2-1	TRBV28	many	-	TGTGCCAGCAGCCGCTTTCGGAGGGGGAGATACAATGAGCAGTTCTTC	CASSRFRRGRYNEQFF
TRBJ2-3	TRBV7-2	many	-	TGTGCCAGCAGCCCGTCCGCGTACGGTACGCAGTATTTT	CASSPSAYGTQYF
TRBJ2-7	TRBV2	many	-	TGTGCCAGCAGTAATCCGCCTCAGGGGATCCCCTACGAGCAGTACTTC	CASSNPPQGIPYEQYF
TRBJ2-1	TRBV5-1	-	-	TGCGCCAGCTTCCAGCAACGGGATGAGCGGTTCTTC	CASFQQRDERFF